This paragraph covers one T cell receptor beta chain sequence. This sample stems from a study of blood T cell repertoires in COVID-19. There are 13 residues in the CDR3. The germline gives CDR1 MNHNS, CDR2 SASEGT. Trimming pared 11 bases from V and 2 bases from J, leaving 13 bases between. Grouping used clinical history reported by participants in a survey and questionnaire. The method was immunoSEQ multiplex PCR; TCRdb's version includes in-frame clones alone and lacks a portion of them. The profile covers some 260,000 clones, with approximately 86% appearing a single time and about 6.3% taken by the ten largest.

Source material: PBMCs or T cells enriched from blood (not recorded which). The rearrangement uses TRBV6-1 and TRBJ1-3; no clear D gene. The receptor comes from a woman between 25 and 40 years old with acute COVID-19. The CDR3 DNA sequence: TGTGCCGCCGGGGATCGGGCTGGAAACACCATATATTTT. This encodes CAAGDRAGNTIYF.